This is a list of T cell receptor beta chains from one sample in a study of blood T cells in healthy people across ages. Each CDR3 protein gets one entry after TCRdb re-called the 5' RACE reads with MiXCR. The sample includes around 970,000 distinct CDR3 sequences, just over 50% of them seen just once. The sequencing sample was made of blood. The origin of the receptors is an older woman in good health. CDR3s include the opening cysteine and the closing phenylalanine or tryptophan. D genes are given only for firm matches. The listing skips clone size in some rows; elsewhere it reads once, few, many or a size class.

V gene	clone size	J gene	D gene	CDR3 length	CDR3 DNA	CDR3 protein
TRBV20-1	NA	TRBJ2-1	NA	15	TGCAGTGCTCCCCGGGGGGCCAGCTCCTACAATGAGCAGTTCTTC	CSAPRGASSYNEQFF
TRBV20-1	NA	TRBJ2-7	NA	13	TGCAGTGCCGTTGGCGGTAGCTCCTACGAGCAGTACTTC	CSAVGGSSYEQYF
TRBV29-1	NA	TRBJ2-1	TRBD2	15	TGCAGCGTTGAAGGGTTAGCGGGAGTATTCATTGAGCAGTTCTTC	CSVEGLAGVFIEQFF
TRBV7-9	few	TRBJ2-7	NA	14	TGTGCCAGCAGCTTAGTAAGCAGAACCTACGAGCAGTACTTC	CASSLVSRTYEQYF
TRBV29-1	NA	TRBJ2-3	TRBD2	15	TGCAGCGTTGAGCAGGGAGGGAGTGGGTTAGATACGCAGTATTTT	CSVEQGGSGLDTQYF
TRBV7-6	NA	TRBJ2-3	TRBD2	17	TGTGCCAGCAGCTCTGGACTAGCGGGATCTAGCACAGATACGCAGTATTTT	CASSSGLAGSSTDTQYF
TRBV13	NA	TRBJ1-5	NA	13	TGTGCCAGCAGCGTAGGCCAGGATCAGCCCCAGCATTTT	CASSVGQDQPQHF
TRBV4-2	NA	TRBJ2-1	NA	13	TGTGCCAGCAGCCAAGCGACTAGGGATGAGCAGTTCTTC	CASSQATRDEQFF
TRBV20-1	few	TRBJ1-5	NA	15	TGCAGTGCTCAGAAAGACAGGAATAGCAATCAGCCCCAGCATTTT	CSAQKDRNSNQPQHF
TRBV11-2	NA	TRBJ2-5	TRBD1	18	TGTGCCAGCAGCTCACTAATAACTCAGGGGGCCCCGAGGGAGACCCAGTACTTC	CASSSLITQGAPRETQYF
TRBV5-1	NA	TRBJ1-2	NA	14	TGCGCCAGCAGCGTCGACGGTCGCAGCTATGGCTACACCTTC	CASSVDGRSYGYTF
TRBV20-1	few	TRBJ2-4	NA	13	TGCAGTGCGGGACACAGGGTCTCCGACATTCAGTACTTC	CSAGHRVSDIQYF
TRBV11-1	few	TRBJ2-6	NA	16	TGTGCCAGCAGCTTACCCGACAGTACTGGGGCCAACGTCCTGACTTTC	CASSLPDSTGANVLTF
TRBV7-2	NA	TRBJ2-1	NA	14	TGTGCCAGCAGCTTAGGCCCCGGCGTAGGCGAGCAGTTCTTC	CASSLGPGVGEQFF
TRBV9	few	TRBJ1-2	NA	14	TGTGCCAGCAGCGTAGGGGGCAGCCTCTATGGCTACACCTTC	CASSVGGSLYGYTF
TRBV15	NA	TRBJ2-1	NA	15	TGTGCCACCAGCAGAGAGGCTAGTCCCTACAATGAGCAGTTCTTC	CATSREASPYNEQFF
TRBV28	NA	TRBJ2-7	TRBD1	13	TGTGCCAGCAGTGTAAGGGGGACAGTCGAGCAGTACTTC	CASSVRGTVEQYF